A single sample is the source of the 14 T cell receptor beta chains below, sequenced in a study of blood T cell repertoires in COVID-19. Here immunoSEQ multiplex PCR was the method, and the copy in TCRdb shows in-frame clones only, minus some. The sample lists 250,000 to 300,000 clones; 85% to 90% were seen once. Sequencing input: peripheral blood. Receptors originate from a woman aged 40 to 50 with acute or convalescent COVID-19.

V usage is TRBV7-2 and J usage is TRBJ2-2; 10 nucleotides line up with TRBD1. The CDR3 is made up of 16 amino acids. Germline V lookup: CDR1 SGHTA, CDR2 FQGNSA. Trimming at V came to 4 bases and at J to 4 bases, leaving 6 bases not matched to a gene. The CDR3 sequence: CASSSWTGGATGELFF. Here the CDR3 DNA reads TGTGCCAGCAGCTCCTGGACAGGGGGAGCCACCGGGGAGCTGTTTTTT.

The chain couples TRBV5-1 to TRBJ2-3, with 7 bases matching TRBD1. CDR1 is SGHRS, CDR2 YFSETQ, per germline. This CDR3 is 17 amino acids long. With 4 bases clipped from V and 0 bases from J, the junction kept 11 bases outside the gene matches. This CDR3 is CASSPTWTGLSTDTQYF. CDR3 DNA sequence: TGCGCCAGCAGCCCCACCTGGACAGGACTCAGCACAGATACGCAGTATTTT.

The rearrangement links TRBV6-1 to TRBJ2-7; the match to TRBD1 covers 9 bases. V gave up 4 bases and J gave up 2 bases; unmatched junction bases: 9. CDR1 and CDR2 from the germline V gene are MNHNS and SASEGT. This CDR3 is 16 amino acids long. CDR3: CASSAPGTGRAYEQYV. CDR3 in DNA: TGTGCCAGCAGTGCCCCCGGGACAGGGAGGGCCTACGAGCAGTACGTC.

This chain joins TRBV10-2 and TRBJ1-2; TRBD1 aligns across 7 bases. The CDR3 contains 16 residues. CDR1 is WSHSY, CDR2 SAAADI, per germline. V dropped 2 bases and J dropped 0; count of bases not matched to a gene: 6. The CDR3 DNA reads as TGCGCCAGCAGTGAGAGGAACAGGGGCTCTAACTATGGCTACACCTTC. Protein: CASSERNRGSNYGYTF.

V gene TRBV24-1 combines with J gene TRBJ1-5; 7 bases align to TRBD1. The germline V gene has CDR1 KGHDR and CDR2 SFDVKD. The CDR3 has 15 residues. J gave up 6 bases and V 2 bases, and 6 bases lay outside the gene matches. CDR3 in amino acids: CATSDSRDSRQPQHF. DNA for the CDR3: TGTGCCACCAGTGATTCCCGGGACAGTCGTCAGCCCCAGCATTTT.

This chain's CDR3 is CASSLIGEPQHF. CDR3 sequence (DNA): TGTGCCAGCAGTTTAATAGGGGAGCCCCAGCATTTT. This sequence joins TRBV27 and TRBJ1-5; the D gene is possibly TRBD1 (5 bases). This CDR3 comprises 12 residues. V shed 2 bases and J shed 8 bases, with 7 bases lying between them. Germline CDR1 reads MNHEY; CDR2 reads SMNVEV (reference sequence).

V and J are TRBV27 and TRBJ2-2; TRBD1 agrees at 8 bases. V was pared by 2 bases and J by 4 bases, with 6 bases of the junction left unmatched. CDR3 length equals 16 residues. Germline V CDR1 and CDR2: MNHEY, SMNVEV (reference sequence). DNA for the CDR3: TGTGCCAGCAGTTTAGGACCAGGGGGCCGCACCGGGGAGCTGTTTTTT. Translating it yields CASSLGPGGRTGELFF.

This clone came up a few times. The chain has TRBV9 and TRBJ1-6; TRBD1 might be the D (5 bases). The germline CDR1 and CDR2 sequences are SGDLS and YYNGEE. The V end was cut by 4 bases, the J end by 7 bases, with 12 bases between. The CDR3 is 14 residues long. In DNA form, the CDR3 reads TGTGCCAGCAGCTTCCGGGACTACAATTCACCCCTCCACTTT. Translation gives CASSFRDYNSPLHF.

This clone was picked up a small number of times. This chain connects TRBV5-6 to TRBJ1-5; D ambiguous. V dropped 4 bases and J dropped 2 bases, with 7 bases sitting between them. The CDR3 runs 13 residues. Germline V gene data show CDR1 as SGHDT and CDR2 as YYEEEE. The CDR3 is CASSRGGNQPQHF. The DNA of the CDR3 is TGTGCCAGCAGCCGAGGAGGCAATCAGCCCCAGCATTTT.

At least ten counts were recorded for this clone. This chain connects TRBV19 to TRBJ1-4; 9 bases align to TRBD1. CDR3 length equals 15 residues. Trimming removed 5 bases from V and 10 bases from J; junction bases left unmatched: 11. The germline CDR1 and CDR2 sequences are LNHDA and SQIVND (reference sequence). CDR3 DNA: TGTGCCAGTAGTCCTCCGGGACAGGGTCGGGCAAAACTGTTTTTT. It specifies CASSPPGQGRAKLFF.

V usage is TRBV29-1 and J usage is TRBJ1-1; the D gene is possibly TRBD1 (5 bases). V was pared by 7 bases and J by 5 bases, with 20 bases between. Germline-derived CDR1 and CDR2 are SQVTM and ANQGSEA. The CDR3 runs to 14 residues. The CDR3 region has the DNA TGCAGCGCGCGAACGCAGGGAGGGAGGACTGAAGCTTTCTTT. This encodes CSARTQGGRTEAFF.

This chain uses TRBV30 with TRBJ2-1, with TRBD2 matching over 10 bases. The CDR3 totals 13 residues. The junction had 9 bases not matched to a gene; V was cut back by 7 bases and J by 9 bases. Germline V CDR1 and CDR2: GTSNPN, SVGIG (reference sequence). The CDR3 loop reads CASGAGGPSEQFF. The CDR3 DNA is TGTGCCTCCGGAGCGGGGGGGCCTAGTGAGCAGTTCTTC.

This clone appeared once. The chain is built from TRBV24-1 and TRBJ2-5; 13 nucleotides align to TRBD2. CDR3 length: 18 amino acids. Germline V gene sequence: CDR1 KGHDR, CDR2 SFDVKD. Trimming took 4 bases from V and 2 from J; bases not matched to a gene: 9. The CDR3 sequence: CATSESGLAGAGQETQYF. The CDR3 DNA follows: TGTGCCACCAGTGAATCTGGACTAGCGGGAGCCGGTCAAGAGACCCAGTACTTC.

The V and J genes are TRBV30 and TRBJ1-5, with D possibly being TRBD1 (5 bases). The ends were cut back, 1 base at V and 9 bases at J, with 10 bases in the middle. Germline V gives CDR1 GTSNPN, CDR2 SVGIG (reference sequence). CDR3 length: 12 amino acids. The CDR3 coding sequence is TGTGCCTGGAGTGACCCCGGGGGGCCCCAGCATTTT. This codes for CAWSDPGGPQHF.